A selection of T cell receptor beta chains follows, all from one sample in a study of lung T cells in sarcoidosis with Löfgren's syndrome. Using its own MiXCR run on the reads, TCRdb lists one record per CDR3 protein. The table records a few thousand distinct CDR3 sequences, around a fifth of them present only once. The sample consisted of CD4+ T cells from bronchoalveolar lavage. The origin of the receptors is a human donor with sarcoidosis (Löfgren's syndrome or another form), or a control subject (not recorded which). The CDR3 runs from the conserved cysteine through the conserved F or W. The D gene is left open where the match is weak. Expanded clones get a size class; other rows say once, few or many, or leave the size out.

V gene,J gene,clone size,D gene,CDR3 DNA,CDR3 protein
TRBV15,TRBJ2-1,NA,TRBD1,TGTGCCACCAGCAGAGGTTCGGGACAGGAGACGTATGAGCAGTTCTTC,CATSRGSGQETYEQFF
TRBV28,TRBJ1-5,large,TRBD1,TGTGCCAGCAGTTTAAGGCCCGGACAGGGGATTATTCAGCCCCAGCATTTT,CASSLRPGQGIIQPQHF
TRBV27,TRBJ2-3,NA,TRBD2,TGTGCCAGCGGTACTCAGACCAGCGGGAGCATAGATACGCAGTATTTT,CASGTQTSGSIDTQYF
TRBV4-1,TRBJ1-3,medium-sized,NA,TGCGCCAGCAGCCAAGAGGTGGTCGGAAACACCATATATTTT,CASSQEVVGNTIYF
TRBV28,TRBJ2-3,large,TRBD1,TGTGCCAGCCGACGACAGGGAGCAGATACGCAGTATTTT,CASRRQGADTQYF
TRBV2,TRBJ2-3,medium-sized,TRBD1,TGTGCCAGCAGCCGGGGACAGGGATCTGCAGATACGCAGTATTTT,CASSRGQGSADTQYF
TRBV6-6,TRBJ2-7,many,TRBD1,TGTGCCAGCAGTTACTCGGGACAGACTACCTACGAGCAGTACTTC,CASSYSGQTTYEQYF
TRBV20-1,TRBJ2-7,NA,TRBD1,TGCAGTGCTTCAGGACAGGGGCCCTCGTCCCGGGACAGAACCTACGAGCAGTACTTC,CSASGQGPSSRDRTYEQYF
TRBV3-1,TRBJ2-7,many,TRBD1,TGTGCCAGCAGCAGGCCGACAGGGGGTTCCGAGCAGTACTTC,CASSRPTGGSEQYF
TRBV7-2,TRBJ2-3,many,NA,TGTGCCAGCGGCTTAGCAGCAGATACGCAGTATTTT,CASGLAADTQYF
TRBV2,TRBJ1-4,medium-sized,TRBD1,TGTGCCAGCAGTGGACAGGGTCGGGGTGAAAAACTGTTTTTT,CASSGQGRGEKLFF
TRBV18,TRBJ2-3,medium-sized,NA,TGTGCCAGCTCACCCGGACAATATACGCAGTATTTT,CASSPGQYTQYF
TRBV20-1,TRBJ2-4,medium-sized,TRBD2,TGCAGTGCTAGACCAAGGCGCGGGGGGTTGGTAGACATTCAGTACTTC,CSARPRRGGLVDIQYF
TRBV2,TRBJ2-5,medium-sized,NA,TGTGCCAGCAGTGAAGAGGGTCGGGAGACCCAGTACTTC,CASSEEGRETQYF
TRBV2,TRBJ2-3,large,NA,TGTGCCAGCAGTGAAGCAGGAAGGAGTACGCAGTATTTT,CASSEAGRSTQYF
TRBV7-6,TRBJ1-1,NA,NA,TGTGCCAGCAGCCCATCAGGCAGTAGGGAGCGGGACACTGAAGCTTTCTTT,CASSPSGSRERDTEAFF
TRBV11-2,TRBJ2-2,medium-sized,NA,TGTGCCAGCAGCTTAAGGGCGGGATCTAACACCGGGGAGCTGTTTTTT,CASSLRAGSNTGELFF
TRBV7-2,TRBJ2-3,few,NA,TGTGCCAGCAGCTTAGTTGTCACCACCGATACGCAGTATTTT,CASSLVVTTDTQYF
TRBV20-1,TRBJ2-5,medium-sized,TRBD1,TGCAGTGCGCGGACAGGGGGATACCAAGAGACCCAGTACTTC,CSARTGGYQETQYF
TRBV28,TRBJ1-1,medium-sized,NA,TGTGCCAGCAATGGTAGGGTGAACACTGAAGCTTTCTTT,CASNGRVNTEAFF
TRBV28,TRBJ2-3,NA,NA,TGCGCCAGCAGTCTGGTTGACTCGAACACAGGTACGCAGTATTTT,CASSLVDSNTGTQYF
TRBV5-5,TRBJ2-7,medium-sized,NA,TGTGCCAGCAGCTTGGGCATGCTTTTGGACGAGCAGTACTTC,CASSLGMLLDEQYF
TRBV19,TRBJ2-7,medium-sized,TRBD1,TGTGCCAGTAGCCGGGGGACAGGGATGGCCTCCTACGAGCAGTACTTC,CASSRGTGMASYEQYF
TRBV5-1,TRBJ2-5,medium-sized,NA,TGCGCCAGCAACGAAGGGGCCCTGACAGGAGAGACCCAGTACTTC,CASNEGALTGETQYF
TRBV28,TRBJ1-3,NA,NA,TGTGCCAGCAGAGTGGACAGCTCTGGGACCACCATATATTTT,CASRVDSSGTTIYF
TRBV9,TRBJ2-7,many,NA,TGTGCCAGCAGCGCCACGCCGGCCTACGAGCAGTACTTC,CASSATPAYEQYF
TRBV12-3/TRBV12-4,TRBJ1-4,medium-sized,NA,TGTGCCAGCAGTTTCCGGGCCGTTAATGAAAAACTGTTTTTT,CASSFRAVNEKLFF
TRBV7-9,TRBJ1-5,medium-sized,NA,TGTGCCAGCAGCCCAGAGTACGTTCAGCCCCAGCATTTT,CASSPEYVQPQHF
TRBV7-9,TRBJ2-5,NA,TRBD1,TGTGCCAGCAGCTTAGCGACAGGGAGAGGGACCCAGTGCTTC,CASSLATGRGTQCF
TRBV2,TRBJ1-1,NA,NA,TGTGGCAGCACCGCCGGGACGGGGACTGAAGCCTTCTTT,CGSTAGTGTEAFF
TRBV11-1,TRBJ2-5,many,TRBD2,TGTGCCAGCAGCTCAACCGGGACTAGCGGGGAGTACCAAGAGACCCAGTACTTC,CASSSTGTSGEYQETQYF
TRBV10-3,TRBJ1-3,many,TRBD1,TGTGCCATCAGGAGAGACAGGGGTTCAGGAAACACCATATATTTT,CAIRRDRGSGNTIYF
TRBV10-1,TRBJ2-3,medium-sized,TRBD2,TGCGCCAACAACAAATCTAGCGGGGAAACAGATACGCAGTATTTT,CANNKSSGETDTQYF
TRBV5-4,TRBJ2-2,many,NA,TGTGCCAGCAGCTTGGCCCCGGCCGGGGAGCTGTTTTTT,CASSLAPAGELFF
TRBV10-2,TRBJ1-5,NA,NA,TGCGCCAGCAGTGCGATACCGGGGCCCCAGCACTTT,CASSAIPGPQHF
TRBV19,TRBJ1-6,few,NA,TGTGTCAGTAGTCTCAGCAGCCGCTCCTATAATTCACCCCCCCACTTT,CVSSLSSRSYNSPPHF
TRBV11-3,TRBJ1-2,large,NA,TGTGCCAGCAGCCCGGGACCGACGAGCTATGGCTACACCTTC,CASSPGPTSYGYTF
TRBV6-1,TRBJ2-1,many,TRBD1,TGTGCCAGCGCCTTACAGGGGAATGGTGATGAGCAGTTCTTC,CASALQGNGDEQFF
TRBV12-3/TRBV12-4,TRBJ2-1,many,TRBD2,TGTGCCAGCACCTTACTAGCGGGAGGCGAGCAGTTCTTC,CASTLLAGGEQFF
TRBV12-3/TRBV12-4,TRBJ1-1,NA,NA,TGTGCCAGCGGCCCCGTCTCCACGAACACTGAAGCTTTCTTT,CASGPVSTNTEAFF
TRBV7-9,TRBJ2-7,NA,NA,TGTGTCAGCAGCCACTACCTGACCTACGAGCAGTATTTC,CVSSHYLTYEQYF
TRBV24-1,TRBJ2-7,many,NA,TGTGCCACCAGTCACGGCTACGAGCAGTACTTC,CATSHGYEQYF
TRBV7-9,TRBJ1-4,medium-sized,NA,TGTGCCAGCAGCTCTGACACGACACGACTGTTTTTT,CASSSDTTRLFF
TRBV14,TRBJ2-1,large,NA,TGTGCCAGCAGCCAACCCGGGACTGTATACAATGAGCAGTTCTTC,CASSQPGTVYNEQFF
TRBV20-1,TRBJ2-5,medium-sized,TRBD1,TGCAGTGCTAGGGGACAGGGAGAGACCCAGTACTTC,CSARGQGETQYF
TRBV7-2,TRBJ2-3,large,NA,TGTGCCAGCAGCACGCGGCTGGGCCCAGATACGCAGTATTTT,CASSTRLGPDTQYF
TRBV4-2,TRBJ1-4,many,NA,TGTGCCAGCAGCCAAGGCGCGGGGTTGGGTGAAAAACTGTTTTTT,CASSQGAGLGEKLFF
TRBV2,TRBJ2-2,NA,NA,TGTGCCAGCAGTAATCTTCGATGTAACACCGGGGAGCTGTTTTTT,CASSNLRCNTGELFF
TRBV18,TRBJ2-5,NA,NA,TGTGCCAGCTCACCGGGTGGGGGGCAAGAGACCCAGTACTTC,CASSPGGGQETQYF
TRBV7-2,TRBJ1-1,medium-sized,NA,TGTGCCAGCAGCTTTAAGATAGCGGGGCTGGTTGAAGCTTTCTTT,CASSFKIAGLVEAFF
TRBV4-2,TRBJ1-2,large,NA,TGTGCCAGCAGCCAAGATTCGGGAGGGTATGGCTACACCTTC,CASSQDSGGYGYTF
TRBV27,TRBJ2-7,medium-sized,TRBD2,TGTGCCAGCAGTTCGGGACTAGCGGGAAGAAGTCCGAACGAGCAGTACTTC,CASSSGLAGRSPNEQYF